This is a list of T cell receptor beta chains from one sample in a study of blood T cell repertoires in COVID-19. The data were produced by immunoSEQ multiplex PCR, yet TCRdb's version contains in-frame clones alone and is incomplete. Counted here are approximately 220,000 clones, approximately 89% occurring once; the ten biggest clones make up 3.5% to 4%. The sample consisted of PBMCs or T cells enriched from blood (not recorded which). The receptors derive from a woman in her 30s with acute COVID-19. The CDR3 runs from the conserved cysteine through the conserved F or W. Fields, in order: J gene, V gene, CDR3 protein.

TRBJ1-3 TRBV5-1 CASSLREQLEGNTIYF
TRBJ1-3 TRBV7-9 CASSPRGSGNTIYF
TRBJ1-5 TRBV5-6 CASSLGQGSNQPQHF
TRBJ1-5 TRBV27 CASSPRGQGSSHSNQPQHF
TRBJ2-6 TRBV6-1 CASSVTGGFRFTGANVLTF
TRBJ2-3 TRBV28 CASSLIIAGGPTDTQYF
TRBJ1-1 TRBV30 CAWTEGAFTEAFF
TRBJ1-2 TRBV27 CASRGTGWDYGYTF
TRBJ1-6 TRBV10-3 CAVKTGMGDSPLHF
TRBJ2-5 TRBV5-6 CASSPRTGRRETQYF
TRBJ1-5 TRBV6-5 CASSYSTGDQPQHF
TRBJ2-7 TRBV9 CASSVGLGSSYEQYF
TRBJ1-6 TRBV18 CASSPGRLGSYNSPLHF
TRBJ1-2 TRBV25-1 CASSGLSSSQGAAYGYTF
TRBJ1-1 TRBV27 CASSGIGGTTEAFF